Sequencing of this T cell receptor (beta chain) was carried out in a study of OX40 agonist ivuxolimab in advanced cancers. Study conclusions and caveats: Within 6 weeks, CD4+ and CD8+ blood T cells expanded clonally at 0.1 to 3.0 mg/kg.

This clone was seen only a few times. The antigen is not known. The CDR3 runs 16 residues. This table comes from immunoSEQ multiplex PCR, and its TCRdb copy is limited to in-frame clones, with some not included. The sample has more than 20,000 clones, around 78% seen once. J is TRBJ2-3 and V is TRBV21-1; TRBD1, the table's D call, was not compared with the DNA. TRBV21-1 constitutes a pseudogene. This clonotype originated in an adult with an advanced solid tumor such as melanoma, head and neck, liver or kidney cancer. The sample here was CD4+ or CD8+ T cells sorted from blood, taken in a trial of the OX40 agonist ivuxolimab. The CDR3 spells CASSKRSQGITDTQYF. The DNA for the CDR3 is TGTGCCAGCAGCAAACGGTCCCAGGGGATCACAGATACGCAGTATTTT.